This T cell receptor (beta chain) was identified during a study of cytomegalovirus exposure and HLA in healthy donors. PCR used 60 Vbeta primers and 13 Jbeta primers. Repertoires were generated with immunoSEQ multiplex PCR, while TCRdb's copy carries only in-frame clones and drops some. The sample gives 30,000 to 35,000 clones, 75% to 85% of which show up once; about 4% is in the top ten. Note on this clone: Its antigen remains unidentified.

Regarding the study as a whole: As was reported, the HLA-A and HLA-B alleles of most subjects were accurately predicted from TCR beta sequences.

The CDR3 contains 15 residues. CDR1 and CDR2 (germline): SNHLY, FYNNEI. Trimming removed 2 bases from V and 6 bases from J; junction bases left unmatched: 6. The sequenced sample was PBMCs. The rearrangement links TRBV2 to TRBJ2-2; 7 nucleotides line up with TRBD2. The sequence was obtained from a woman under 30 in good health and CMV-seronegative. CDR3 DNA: TGTGCCAGCAGTGAATTGTCCGGGGGGTCCGGGGAGCTGTTTTTT. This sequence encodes CASSELSGGSGELFF.